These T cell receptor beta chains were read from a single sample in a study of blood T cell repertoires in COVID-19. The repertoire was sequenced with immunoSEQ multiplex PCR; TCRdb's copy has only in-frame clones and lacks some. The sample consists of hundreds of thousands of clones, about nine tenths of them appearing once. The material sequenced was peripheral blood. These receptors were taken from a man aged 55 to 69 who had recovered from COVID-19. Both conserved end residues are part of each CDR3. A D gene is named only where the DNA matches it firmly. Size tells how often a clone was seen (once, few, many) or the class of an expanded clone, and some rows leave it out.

CASSGGGGPYEQYF,TGCGCCAGCAGCGGGGGCGGGGGACCCTACGAGCAGTACTTC,14,-,-,TRBJ2-7,TRBV5-1
CASSTRQASDTQYF,TGTGCCAGCAGCACCCGACAAGCCTCGGATACGCAGTATTTT,14,-,-,TRBJ2-3,TRBV9
CASSLGQGAGELFF,TGTGCCAGCAGCTTGGGTCAGGGGGCCGGGGAGCTGTTTTTT,14,TRBD1,-,TRBJ2-2,TRBV5-5
CASRRQGAYEQYF,TGTGCCAGCAGGCGACAGGGGGCCTACGAGCAGTACTTC,13,TRBD1,-,TRBJ2-7,TRBV28
CASRRTGWPYEQFF,TGTGCCAGTAGGAGGACAGGTTGGCCCTATGAGCAGTTCTTC,14,TRBD1,once,TRBJ2-1,TRBV19
CASSEDSYQETQYF,TGCGCCAGCAGTGAGGACTCGTACCAAGAGACCCAGTACTTC,14,-,once,TRBJ2-5,TRBV10-2
CASRTSGGVITEAFF,TGTGCCAGCAGAACTTCAGGGGGCGTGATCACTGAAGCTTTCTTT,15,TRBD1,-,TRBJ1-1,TRBV28
CASSLDGTRPTGELFF,TGTGCCAGCAGCTTAGATGGGACTAGGCCCACCGGGGAGCTGTTTTTT,16,TRBD2,-,TRBJ2-2,TRBV7-6
CASSSLPGLAGPWGQFF,TGTGCCAGCAGCTCCCTACCGGGACTAGCGGGGCCTTGGGGGCAGTTCTTC,17,TRBD2,few,TRBJ2-1,TRBV7-2
CASSLGTSLRAYEQYF,TGTGCCAGCAGCTTGGGGACTAGCTTGAGGGCCTACGAGCAGTACTTC,16,TRBD2,-,TRBJ2-7,TRBV5-6
CASSFLHLRDTGELFF,TGTGCCAGCAGCTTTTTGCACTTGAGGGACACCGGGGAGCTGTTTTTT,16,-,-,TRBJ2-2,TRBV7-9
CASSPPRGRSGGYTF,TGTGCCAGCAGTCCCCCTAGGGGGCGCTCAGGTGGCTACACCTTC,15,TRBD1,many,TRBJ1-2,TRBV6-5
CASSLAGDSYQETQYF,TGCGCCAGCAGCTTGGCCGGGGACAGCTACCAAGAGACCCAGTACTTC,16,TRBD1,-,TRBJ2-5,TRBV5-1
CASSFQGINSPLHF,TGTGCCAGCAGCTTCCAGGGAATTAATTCACCCCTCCACTTT,14,-,-,TRBJ1-6,TRBV5-6
CASSLLVTGGYGYTF,TGTGCCAGCAGCCTATTGGTGACAGGGGGGTATGGCTACACCTTC,15,TRBD1,-,TRBJ1-2,TRBV7-2
CATHIQTGPYEQYF,TGTGCCACCCATATTCAGACAGGGCCCTACGAGCAGTACTTC,14,TRBD1,few,TRBJ2-7,TRBV6-5
CASSLLRGQGGYTF,TGTGCCAGCAGTTTACTCAGGGGGCAGGGTGGCTACACCTTC,14,TRBD1,few,TRBJ1-2,TRBV27